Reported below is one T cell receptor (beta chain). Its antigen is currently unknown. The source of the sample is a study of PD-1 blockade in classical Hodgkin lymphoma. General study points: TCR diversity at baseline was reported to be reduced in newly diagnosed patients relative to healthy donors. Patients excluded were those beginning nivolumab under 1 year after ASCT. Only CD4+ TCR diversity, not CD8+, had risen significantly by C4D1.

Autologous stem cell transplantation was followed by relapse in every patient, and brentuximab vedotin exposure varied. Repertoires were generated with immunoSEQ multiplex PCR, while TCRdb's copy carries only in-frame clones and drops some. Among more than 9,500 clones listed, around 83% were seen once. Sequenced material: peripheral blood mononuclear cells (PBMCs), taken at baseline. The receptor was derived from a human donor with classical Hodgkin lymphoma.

The CDR3 DNA follows: TGCGCCAGCAGCACCCTACAGGGGGGTAGCACTGAAGCTTTCTTT. This encodes CASSTLQGGSTEAFF. The chain couples TRBV5-1 to TRBJ1-1, with 8 positions matching TRBD1. The CDR3 totals 15 residues. Per the germline V gene, CDR1 is SGHRS and CDR2 is YFSETQ. J was trimmed by 4 bases and V by 4 bases; bases with no gene match: 9.